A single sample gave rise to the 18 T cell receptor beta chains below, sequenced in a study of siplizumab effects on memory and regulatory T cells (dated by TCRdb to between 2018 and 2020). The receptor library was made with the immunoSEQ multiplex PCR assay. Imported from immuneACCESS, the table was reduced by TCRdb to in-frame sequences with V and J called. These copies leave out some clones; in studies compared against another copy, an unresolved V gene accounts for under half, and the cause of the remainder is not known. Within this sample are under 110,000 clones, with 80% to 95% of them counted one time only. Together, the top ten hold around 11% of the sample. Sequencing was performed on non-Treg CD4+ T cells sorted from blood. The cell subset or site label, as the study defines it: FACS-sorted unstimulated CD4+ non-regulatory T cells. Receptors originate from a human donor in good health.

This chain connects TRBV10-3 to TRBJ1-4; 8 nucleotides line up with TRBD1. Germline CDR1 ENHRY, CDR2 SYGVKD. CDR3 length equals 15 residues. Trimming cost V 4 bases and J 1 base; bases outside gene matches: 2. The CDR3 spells CAISVDRGTNEKLFF. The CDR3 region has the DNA TGTGCCATCAGTGTCGACAGGGGAACTAATGAAAAACTGTTTTTT.

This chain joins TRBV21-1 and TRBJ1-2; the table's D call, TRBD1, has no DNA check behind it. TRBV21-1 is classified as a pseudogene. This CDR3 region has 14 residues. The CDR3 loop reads CASSGDSSNYGYTF. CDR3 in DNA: TGTGCCAGCAGCGGGGACAGTTCTAACTATGGCTACACCTTC.

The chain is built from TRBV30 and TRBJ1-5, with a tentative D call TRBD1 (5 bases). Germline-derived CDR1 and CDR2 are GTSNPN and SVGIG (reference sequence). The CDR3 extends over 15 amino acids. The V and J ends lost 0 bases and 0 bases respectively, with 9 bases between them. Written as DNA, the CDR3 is TGTGCCTGGAGTGTAGGGGATTATAGCAATCAGCCCCAGCATTTT. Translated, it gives CAWSVGDYSNQPQHF.

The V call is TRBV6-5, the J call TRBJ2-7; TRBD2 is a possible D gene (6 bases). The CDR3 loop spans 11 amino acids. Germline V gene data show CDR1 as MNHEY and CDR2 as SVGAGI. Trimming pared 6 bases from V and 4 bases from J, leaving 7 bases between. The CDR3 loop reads CASRREYEQYF. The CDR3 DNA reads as TGTGCCAGCAGACGGGAGTACGAGCAGTACTTC.

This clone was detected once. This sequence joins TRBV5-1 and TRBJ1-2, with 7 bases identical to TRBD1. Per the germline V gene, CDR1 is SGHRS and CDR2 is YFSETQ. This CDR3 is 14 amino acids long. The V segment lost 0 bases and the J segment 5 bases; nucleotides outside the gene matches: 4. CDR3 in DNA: TGCGCCAGCAGCTTGGGGGACAGCCAGTATGGCTACACCTTC. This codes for CASSLGDSQYGYTF.

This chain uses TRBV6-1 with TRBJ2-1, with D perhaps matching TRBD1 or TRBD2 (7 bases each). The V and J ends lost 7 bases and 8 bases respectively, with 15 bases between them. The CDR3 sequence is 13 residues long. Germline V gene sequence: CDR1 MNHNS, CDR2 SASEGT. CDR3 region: CASKAGGGHEQFF. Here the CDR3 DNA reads TGTGCCAGCAAGGCAGGGGGAGGGCATGAGCAGTTCTTC.

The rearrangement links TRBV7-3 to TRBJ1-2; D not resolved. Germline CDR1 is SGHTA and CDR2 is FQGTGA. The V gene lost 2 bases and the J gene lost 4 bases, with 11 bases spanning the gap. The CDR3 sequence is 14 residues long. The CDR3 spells CASSLVAGSYGYTF. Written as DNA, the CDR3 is TGTGCCAGCAGCTTAGTGGCCGGCAGCTATGGCTACACCTTC. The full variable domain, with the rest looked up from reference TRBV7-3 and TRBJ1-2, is GAGVSQTPSNKVTEKGKYVELRCDPISGHTALYWYRQSLGQGPEFLIYFQGTGAADDSGLPNDRFFAVRPEGSVSTLKIQRTERGDSAVYLCASSLVAGSYGYTFGSGTRLTVV.

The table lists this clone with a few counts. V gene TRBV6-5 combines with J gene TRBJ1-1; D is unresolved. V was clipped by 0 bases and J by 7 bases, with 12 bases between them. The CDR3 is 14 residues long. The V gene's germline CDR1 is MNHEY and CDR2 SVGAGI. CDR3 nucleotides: TGTGCCAGCAGTTACTCGCCCGGCGTTGGTGAAGCTTTCTTT. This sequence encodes CASSYSPGVGEAFF.

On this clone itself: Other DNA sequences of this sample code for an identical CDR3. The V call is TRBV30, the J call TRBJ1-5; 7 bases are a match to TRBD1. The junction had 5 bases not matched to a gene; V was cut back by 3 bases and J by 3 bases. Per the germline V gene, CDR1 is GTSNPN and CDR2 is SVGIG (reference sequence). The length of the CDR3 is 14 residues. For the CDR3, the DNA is TGTGCCTGGAGCTTAACAGGGGCCAATCAGCCCCAGCATTTT. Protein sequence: CAWSLTGANQPQHF.

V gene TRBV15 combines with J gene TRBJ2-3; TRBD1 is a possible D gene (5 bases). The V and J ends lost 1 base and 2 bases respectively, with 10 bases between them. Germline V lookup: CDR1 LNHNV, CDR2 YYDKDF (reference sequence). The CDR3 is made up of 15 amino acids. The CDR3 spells CATSRVRQLTDTQYF. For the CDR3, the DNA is TGTGCCACCAGCAGAGTGAGACAGCTCACAGATACGCAGTATTTT.

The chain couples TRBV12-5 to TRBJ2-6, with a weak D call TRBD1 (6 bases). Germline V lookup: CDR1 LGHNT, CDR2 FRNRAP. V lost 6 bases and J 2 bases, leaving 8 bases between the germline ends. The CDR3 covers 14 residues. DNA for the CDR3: TGTGCTAGTGGCGGACAGACTGGGGCCAACGTCCTGACTTTC. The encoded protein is CASGGQTGANVLTF.

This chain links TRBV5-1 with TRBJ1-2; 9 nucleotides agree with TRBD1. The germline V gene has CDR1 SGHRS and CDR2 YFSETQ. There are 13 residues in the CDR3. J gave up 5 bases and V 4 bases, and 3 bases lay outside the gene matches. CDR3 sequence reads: CASSTGGAYGYTF. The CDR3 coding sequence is TGCGCCAGCAGCACAGGGGGCGCTTATGGCTACACCTTC.

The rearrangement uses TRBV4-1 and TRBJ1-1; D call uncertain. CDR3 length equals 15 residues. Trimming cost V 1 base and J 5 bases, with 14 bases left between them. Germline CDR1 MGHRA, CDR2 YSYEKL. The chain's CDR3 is CASSQVVGYLTEAFF. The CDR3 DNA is TGCGCCAGCAGCCAAGTGGTGGGGTACTTGACTGAAGCTTTCTTT.

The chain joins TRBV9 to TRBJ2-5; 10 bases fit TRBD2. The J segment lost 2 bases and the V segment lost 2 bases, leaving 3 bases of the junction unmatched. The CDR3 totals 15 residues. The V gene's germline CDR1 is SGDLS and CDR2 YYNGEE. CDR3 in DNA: TGTGCCAGCAGCGTCGGACTAGCGGCTCAAGAGACCCAGTACTTC. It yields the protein CASSVGLAAQETQYF.

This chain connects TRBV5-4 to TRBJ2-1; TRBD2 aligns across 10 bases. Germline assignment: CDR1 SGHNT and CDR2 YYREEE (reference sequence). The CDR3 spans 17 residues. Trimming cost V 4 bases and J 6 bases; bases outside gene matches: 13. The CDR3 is CASSAGGRAGGPNEQFF. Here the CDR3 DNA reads TGTGCCAGCAGCGCCGGGGGCCGAGCGGGAGGGCCCAATGAGCAGTTCTTC.

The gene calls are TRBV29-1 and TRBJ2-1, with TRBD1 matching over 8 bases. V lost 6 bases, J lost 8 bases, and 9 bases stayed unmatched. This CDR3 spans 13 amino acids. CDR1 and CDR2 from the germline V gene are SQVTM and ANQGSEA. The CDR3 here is CSVWAQGADEQFF. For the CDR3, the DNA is TGCAGCGTATGGGCCCAGGGGGCGGATGAGCAGTTCTTC.

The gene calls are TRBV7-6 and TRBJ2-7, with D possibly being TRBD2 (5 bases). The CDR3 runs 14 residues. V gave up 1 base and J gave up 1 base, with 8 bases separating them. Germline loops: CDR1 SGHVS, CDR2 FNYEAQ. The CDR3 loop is CASSLETGSYEQYF. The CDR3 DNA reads TGTGCCAGCAGCTTAGAAACGGGATCCTACGAGCAGTACTTC.

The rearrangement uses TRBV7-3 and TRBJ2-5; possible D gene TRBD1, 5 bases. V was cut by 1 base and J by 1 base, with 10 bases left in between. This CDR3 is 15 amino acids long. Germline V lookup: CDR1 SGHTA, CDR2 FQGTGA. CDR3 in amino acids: CASSLMGHPQETQYF. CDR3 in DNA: TGTGCCAGCAGCTTAATGGGGCACCCCCAAGAGACCCAGTACTTC.